This T cell receptor beta chain was documented in a study of T cell repertoires in cytomegalovirus infection. This clonotype occurred a few times. Each CDR3 protein is one row after TCRdb ran MiXCR on the reads. The repertoire includes 630,000 or so distinct CDR3 sequences, more than 20% of them detected once, and 7.5% to 9% sits in the top ten. Trimming left V 4 bases short and J 5 bases short, with 12 bases between. CDR3 length: 14 residues. Germline V gene sequence: CDR1 SGHKS, CDR2 YYEKEE (reference sequence). The specimen was CD8+ T cells from PBMCs. This chain connects TRBV5-5 to TRBJ2-2, with D possibly being TRBD1 (5 bases). This sequence was found in a human donor in good health (CMV status not recorded). Some clones in this sample may be carry-over from other donors' samples. The CDR3 region has the DNA TGTGCCAGCAGCCTTCTGACAGAAACCGGGGAGCTGTTTTTT. This gives the protein CASSLLTETGELFF.